Given below is one TCR beta chain in context. The data derive from a study of blood T cell repertoires in COVID-19. In the authors' workflow: Amplified reference gene primers provided the basis for estimating nucleated cell counts. Data came from immunoSEQ multiplex PCR; TCRdb stores just in-frame clones and leaves some out. V, J and clone size reflect that table, while D and trimming were determined from the DNA. Among about 170,000 clones listed, 70% to 90% were seen once. In Seattle, patients joined the study during active infection and were tracked longitudinally. The length of the CDR3 is 16 residues. The ends lost 6 bases at V and 1 base at J; junction bases unmatched: 9. Germline V gene data show CDR1 as LNHDA and CDR2 as SQIVND (reference sequence).

Source material: peripheral blood. This sequence was found in an elderly woman with COVID-19, enrolled during active disease. The genes are TRBV19 and TRBJ2-5, with 9 bases fitting TRBD1. The CDR3 region is CASSRRDRAPQETQYF. The CDR3 DNA is TGTGCCAGTAGCCGTCGGGACAGGGCCCCCCAAGAGACCCAGTACTTC.